One TCR beta chain is described in this entry. No antigen is known for it. This may arise from a read error, as a much more abundant clone is one base away. The data originate from a study of tumor-infiltrating lymphocytes in primary liver carcinoma (TCRdb year 2017). Notes on the research overall: Of the five patients, three men and two women aged 30 to 69 years, four had hepatocellular carcinoma and one had combined HCC and intrahepatic cholangiocarcinoma. High reproducibility was observed for the technical replicate repertoires, with mean shared-clone rates approximately 0.9 and correlation coefficients above 0.98. The five patients had tumors of stage T1-T3 N0M0, with maximum diameters ranging from roughly 4.2 to 10 cm. Agilent mRNA microarray profiling was performed on the roughly 25 tumor region samples to relate TCRbeta repertoire diversity to the local molecular phenotype. TCRbeta repertoire sequencing, expression microarrays and whole-exome sequencing were combined in the study across five regions of each liver tumor, with adjacent normal tissue and blood also included. Roughly 3.5 to 7.5 million productive TCRbeta reads were obtained per sample, and no significant difference in read depth was found between tissue types. TCRbeta repertoire sequencing covered 35 or so specimens from 5 patients: around 25 tumor regions, 5 adjacent noncancerous liver tissues and 5 peripheral blood samples. What the authors observed across the whole study: Repertoire overlap was found to be higher between tumor regions (mean around 36%) than between tumor-adjacent (approximately 17%) or tumor-blood (about 15%) pairs, consistent with antigen-driven expansion. Only roughly 8-25% of top clones appeared in all five regions of a tumor, which suggests that tumor-infiltrating T cells are spatially heterogeneous. Compared with blood, tumors had a significantly larger share of the repertoire taken up by the top 250 clones (p = 0.039). Comparison of CD4+ and CD8+ T cell repertoires was precluded by the use of bulk unsorted samples. Because only the TCR beta chain was sequenced and unpaired alpha chains were not captured, true repertoire diversity is likely underestimated. With just 4 or 5 patients in the study, the authors point out that the findings should be validated in a larger study.

Taken from the germline V gene (reference sequence), the CDR1 and CDR2 loops are PRHDT and FYEKMQ. Including cysteine and phenylalanine, the CDR3 has 15 amino acids. Just the 45-base CDR3 DNA is kept, in frame starting at base 1. Without any cell sorting, total RNA and DNA were extracted together from approximately 22-30 mg of bulk tissue using the AllPrep DNA/RNA mini kit. Surgical resection was performed in China between 2015 and early 2016 on about five patients with histopathologically diagnosed primary liver carcinoma. Chronic HBV infection was present in the patients, and the patients were treatment-naive at sampling. Each tumor was sampled at five spatially separated regions: the tumor centre plus the superior, inferior, left-lateral and right-lateral poles. Histological examination found more than 75% viable tumor cells in every tumor sample. Fresh tumor and adjacent tissue pieces were bisected; one half was stored in RNAlater at -80°C, the other sent for histology.

Using a constant-region primer and ProtoScript II reverse transcriptase, TCRbeta-specific cDNA was reverse-transcribed from approximately 0.55 ug total RNA. The TCRbeta libraries were prepared through three rounds of nested multiplex PCR following a slightly modified ARM-PCR procedure. Each of the first two PCR rounds ran for about 10 cycles using multiplex TRBV1-TRBV30 forward primers together with a Cbeta reverse primer. A final 25-cycle PCR with Deep VentR polymerase added sample barcodes and Illumina adapters. Before sequencing, amplicons between 200 and 500 bp were purified from gel using a QIAquick gel extraction kit. TCRbeta amplicons were sequenced on an Illumina HiSeq 2500 with 250-bp paired-end reads. The authors' analysis ran thus. Reads were quality-trimmed with Trimmomatic v0.33, and paired reads were merged with FLASH v1.2.11 to recover full CDR3 sequences. MiGEC v1.2.1b assigned V, D and J germline segments to the rearranged TCRbeta sequences. Clonotype statistics and Shannon-Wiener diversity indices were computed with VDJtools v1.0.0. To cut down on sampling bias, every analysis after diversity analysis relied on just the 250 most abundant clonotypes from each sample. TCRdb reworked the public reads: Q25 trimming with fastp, MiXCR clone assembly, productive beta chains retained. Rows with a matching CDR3 protein are joined into one entry that keeps the most common DNA and genes. The V and J calls come from TCRdb's annotation, not from the publication. The sample includes 99,000 or so distinct CDR3 sequences, with approximately 68% observed a single time. Just over 9.5% of the sample comes from the top ten.

This clonotype originated in a woman aged 55-75 years with primary liver carcinoma and hepatitis B virus infection. Recombination connected TRBV13 to TRBJ1-1; 7 nucleotides in the junction match TRBD1. Sequenced sample: liver tumor tissue from sampling region 5. The cell subset or site label, as the study defines it: tumor region T5, tumor centre. The CDR3 corresponds to CASNLEGTVNTEAFF. The DNA sequence is given as TGTGCCAGCAACTTAGAAGGGACAGTGAACACTGAAGCTTTCTTT.